This TCR beta chain was sequenced for a study of blood T cell repertoires in COVID-19. Overall study: Both acute and convalescent COVID-19 samples were obtained from the United States, Italy and Spain. Sample material is recorded as cDNA or gDNA derived from T cells, B-cell-depleted T cells, or PBMCs.

Original processing notes: Scientists estimated how many nucleated cells there were by amplifying reference gene primers. Profiling relied on immunoSEQ multiplex PCR, and the TCRdb table lists in-frame clones only, not all of them. The D gene and trimming were derived from the DNA, and the V and J assignments and clone size from that table. The sample yields roughly 50,000 clones, around 82% seen once. V gave up 5 bases and J gave up 3 bases; unmatched junction bases: 5. This CDR3 is built from 15 residues. Germline-derived CDR1 and CDR2 are SGHVS and FQNEAQ. The sequence was collected from a man aged 35 to 55 with acute or convalescent COVID-19. The sequencing input was peripheral blood. The rearrangement links TRBV7-8 to TRBJ1-5; TRBD1 agrees at 9 bases. CDR3 coding DNA: TGTGCCAGCAGCAGGACAGGGGCTTCCAATCAGCCCCAGCATTTT. This sequence encodes CASSRTGASNQPQHF.